One and the same sample provided the 27 T cell receptor beta chains below, sequenced in a study of regulatory T cells in long-lasting Graves disease. To make TCR beta libraries, researchers used iRepertoire HTBI primers and Arm-PCR of CDR3 regions. From the multiplex PCR reads, TCRdb called clonotypes with MiXCR, one entry per CDR3 protein. The sample lists fewer than 350,000 distinct CDR3 sequences; over 15% were seen once. This sample's time point: newly diagnosed GD, antithyroid drugs for less than 3 months. Researchers made the TCR library from RNA that was extracted from PBMCs. The sample here was peripheral blood mononuclear cells (PBMCs), taken at new diagnosis, from a patient treated with antithyroid drugs. The receptor source for this set is a female donor with Graves disease.

The rearrangement uses TRBV6-9 and TRBJ2-3; 15 bases are a match to TRBD2. The CDR3 covers 19 residues. Germline V CDR1 and CDR2: MNHGY, SVAAGI. After removal of 3 bases from V and 3 bases from J, the junction contained 10 bases not matched to a gene. CDR3: CASSYLRTSGRARTDTQYF. The CDR3 DNA sequence: TGTGCCAGCAGTTACCTGAGGACTAGCGGGAGGGCCCGGACAGATACGCAGTATTTT.

This clonotype has ten or more counts. The J gene is TRBJ2-5, the V gene TRBV20-1, with TRBD2 as a possible D gene (7 bases). CDR1 is DFQATT and CDR2 is SNEGSKA in the germline V gene (reference sequence). The CDR3 has 13 amino acids. The CDR3 here is CSTSSGEGGAQYF. In nucleotides, the CDR3 is TGCAGCACCTCCTCCGGGGAGGGGGGAGCCCAGTACTTC.

The chain couples TRBV28 to TRBJ2-5, with 8 bases fitting TRBD2. The length of the CDR3 is 17 residues. V shed 4 bases, J shed 4 bases, and the junction held 14 bases outside the gene matches. Germline V gives CDR1 MDHEN, CDR2 SYDVKM. This CDR3 is CASSYIAGLRGSETQYF. DNA for the CDR3: TGTGCCAGCAGTTATATAGCGGGGCTACGCGGGTCAGAGACCCAGTACTTC.

Concerning this clonotype: With a much larger clone just one base away, this may be a read error. The rearrangement joins TRBV28 to TRBJ2-1; D possibly corresponds to TRBD1 (6 bases). The V gene's germline CDR1 is MDHEN and CDR2 SYDVKM. The CDR3 is 13 amino acids. CDR3 sequence: CGTARAGADEQFF. CDR3 nucleotides: TGTGGCACCGCGAGGGCAGGGGCCGATGAGCAGTTCTTC.

In its sample, this clonotype was seen many times. V gene TRBV27 combines with J gene TRBJ2-7, with D hard to call. V was cut by 4 bases and J by 3 bases, with 7 bases left in between. The CDR3 length is 12 residues. In germline, CDR1 is MNHEY, CDR2 SMNVEV (reference sequence). Here the CDR3 reads CASSSRGYEQYF. Written as DNA, the CDR3 is TGTGCCAGCAGTTCCCGCGGCTACGAGCAGTACTTC.

V and J are TRBV30 and TRBJ2-7; TRBD2 is a possible D gene (5 bases). The V end was cut by 1 base, the J end by 1 base, with 17 bases between. This CDR3 has 16 amino acids. Germline V gene data show CDR1 as GTSNPN and CDR2 as SVGIG (reference sequence). CDR3 loop: CAWSGNRGLQSYEQYF. The CDR3 DNA is TGTGCCTGGAGTGGAAACCGTGGACTGCAATCCTACGAGCAGTACTTC.

This clonotype was counted ten times or more. This sequence joins TRBV2 and TRBJ2-7; 9 nucleotides line up with TRBD2. The V segment lost 6 bases and the J segment 4 bases; nucleotides outside the gene matches: 10. In germline, CDR1 is SNHLY, CDR2 FYNNEI. The CDR3 sequence is 15 residues long. In DNA, the CDR3 is TGTGCCAGCAGCCCCCGGGGACTAGCTGGTTACGAGCAGTACTTC. Its protein product is CASSPRGLAGYEQYF.

This clonotype was recorded many times. V usage is TRBV11-2 and J usage is TRBJ2-1; D may be TRBD2 (6 bases). The CDR3 spans 15 residues. Germline values: CDR1 SGHAT, CDR2 FQNNGV. V lost 4 bases and J lost 2, with 12 bases in between. CDR3 residues: CASSSLSGPYNEQFF. DNA of the CDR3: TGTGCCAGCAGCTCGCTAAGCGGGCCCTACAATGAGCAGTTCTTC.

This clonotype occurred a few times. This chain uses TRBV7-8 with TRBJ1-5; no clear D gene. Trimming left V 5 bases short and J 1 base short, with 12 bases between. CDR1 SGHVS and CDR2 FQNEAQ come from the germline V gene. This CDR3 has 15 amino acids. CDR3 amino acids: CASSLRGMSNQPQHF. The CDR3, as DNA: TGTGCCAGCAGCCTCCGAGGTATGAGCAATCAGCCCCAGCATTTT. Full variable domain (outside the CDR3, taken from reference TRBV7-8 and TRBJ1-5): GAGVSQSPRYKVAKRGQDVALRCDPISGHVSLFWYQQALGQGPEFLTYFQNEAQLDKSGLPSDRFFAERPEGSVSTLKIQRTQQEDSAVYLCASSLRGMSNQPQHFGDGTRLSIL.

For this clonotype: This may be a read error, as it is one base from a much larger clone. This CDR3 is CASSSGTEGSKKLFF. The CDR3 DNA follows: TGTGCCAGCAGCTCCGGAACAGAGGGAAGTAAAAAACTGTTTTTT. The chain uses TRBV12-3 or TRBV12-4 and TRBJ1-4; D not certain. Trimming pared 6 bases from V and 9 bases from J, leaving 20 bases between. The CDR3 spans 15 residues.

This clonotype has ten or more counts. V is TRBV6-1 and J is TRBJ1-3; no firm D call. The germline CDR1 and CDR2 sequences are MNHNS and SASEGT. The germline V and J ends were trimmed by 5 bases and 0 bases, with 20 bases remaining between them. This CDR3 comprises 18 residues. CDR3 coding DNA: TGTGCCAGCAGTCAAATTATCGGGTGGGCGAACTCTGGAAACACCATATATTTT. Translating it yields CASSQIIGWANSGNTIYF.

The rearrangement links TRBV3-1 to TRBJ2-1, with 9 bases aligning to TRBD2. The CDR3 is 17 amino acids. The germline V gene has CDR1 LGHDT and CDR2 YNNKEL (reference sequence). J lost 8 bases, V lost 2 bases, and 13 bases had no gene match. The CDR3 bases are TGTGCCAGCAGCCAACTTACTAGCGGGCCCGCCGGATATGAGCAGTTCTTC. It specifies CASSQLTSGPAGYEQFF.

CDR3 protein: CASSPRDRVLRAFF. The CDR3, as DNA: TGTGCCAGCAGTCCCCGGGACAGGGTCTTGCGAGCTTTCTTT. The gene calls are TRBV27 and TRBJ1-1, with 9 bases matching TRBD1. The CDR3 loop spans 14 amino acids. Germline lookup yields CDR1 MNHEY and CDR2 SMNVEV (reference sequence). V lost 5 bases and J lost 10; bases outside the gene matches: 11.

The rearrangement uses TRBV6-2 or TRBV6-3 and TRBJ2-3; D ambiguous. V lost 8 bases, J lost 0 bases, and 9 bases lay in between. The length of the CDR3 is 13 residues. Germline V gene data show CDR1 as MNHEY and CDR2 as SVGEGT. CDR3 in DNA: TGTGCCAGCCAGGATCCTAGCACAGATACGCAGTATTTT. Protein: CASQDPSTDTQYF.

Ten or more counts support this clonotype. The genes are TRBV18 and TRBJ2-7; D possibly corresponds to TRBD1 (5 bases). Germline CDR1 is KGHSH and CDR2 is LQKENI. Trimming took off 4 bases at V and 5 bases at J, with 15 bases between the two ends. The CDR3 is 14 amino acids. The CDR3 spells CASSRRQGNDEQYF. CDR3 DNA sequence: TGTGCCAGCTCACGTCGCCAGGGAAATGACGAGCAGTACTTC.

The chain uses TRBV6-5 and TRBJ2-5; D uncertain. The germline V and J ends were trimmed by 0 bases and 4 bases, with 3 bases remaining between them. Looked up from germline, CDR1 is MNHEY and CDR2 is SVGAGI. The CDR3 is made up of 12 amino acids. As DNA, the CDR3 is TGTGCCAGCAGTTACTCGAGAGAGACCCAGTACTTC. As protein: CASSYSRETQYF.

This clonotype was picked up many times. The V and J genes are TRBV11-2 and TRBJ2-3; no definite D call. With 3 bases removed from V and 4 bases from J, the gap between germline ends came to 11 bases. Germline values: CDR1 SGHAT, CDR2 FQNNGV. The CDR3 is made up of 14 amino acids. The CDR3 reads CASSFEYYSDTQYF. In DNA, the CDR3 is TGTGCCAGCAGCTTCGAGTACTATTCAGATACGCAGTATTTT.

Notes on this clonotype: Given a much more abundant clone one base away, this may be a read error. The CDR3 does not end in the conserved phenylalanine or tryptophan, so this is likely a read error. The J gene is TRBJ1-2, the V gene TRBV20-1, with D perhaps TRBD1 (5 bases). This CDR3 comprises 14 residues. V lost 5 bases, J lost 8 bases, and 21 bases lay in between. Germline V gene data show CDR1 as DFQATT and CDR2 as SNEGSKA (reference sequence). CDR3 protein: CSAAGTDLSRGYTL. CDR3 DNA: TGCAGTGCTGCCGGGACGGACCTTAGTAGGGGCTACACCCTC.

As regards this clonotype: A much larger clone differs by one base, so this may be a read error. The genes are TRBV7-9 and TRBJ1-6; maybe TRBD1 (5 bases). In germline, CDR1 is SEHNR, CDR2 FQNEAQ (reference sequence). The CDR3 has 15 residues. As DNA, the CDR3 is TGTGCCAGCAGCGTCTCGGGACCGCTTAATTCACCCCTCCGCTTT. Translation: CASSVSGPLNSPLRF. The variable domain in full, with the rest retrieved from reference TRBV7-9 and TRBJ1-6, is DTGVSQNPRHKITKRGQNVTFRCDPISEHNRLYWYRQTLGQGPEFLTYFQNEAQLEKSRLLSDRFSAERPKGSFSTLEIQRTEQGDSAMYLCASSVSGPLNSPLRFGNGTRLTVT.

At least ten counts were recorded for this clonotype. The chain recombines TRBV3-1 with TRBJ2-7, with TRBD1 matching 7 bases. CDR1 and CDR2 from the germline V gene are LGHDT and YNNKEL (reference sequence). The CDR3 covers 15 residues. Germline trimming cut 4 bases from V and 3 bases from J; bases unmatched to any gene: 9. The CDR3 coding sequence is TGTGCCAGCAGCCCACAGCTCAGGGACAGCTACGAGCAGTACTTC. Its protein is CASSPQLRDSYEQYF.

With respect to this clonotype: Possible read error: a much larger clone is one base away. The chain combines TRBV6-1 with TRBJ2-2; D possibly matches TRBD1 or TRBD2 (5 bases each). CDR1 and CDR2 (germline): MNHNS, SASEGT. V lost 7 bases and J lost 3, with 12 bases in between. CDR3 length: 14 amino acids. In DNA, the CDR3 is TGTGCCAGCACCCGGGGCCCCTACACCGGGGAGCTGTTTTTT. As protein: CASTRGPYTGELFF.

This clonotype was counted at least ten times. The rearrangement joins TRBV28 to TRBJ2-2; D may correspond to TRBD1 or TRBD2 (5 bases each). This CDR3 spans 14 amino acids. Trimming cost V 10 bases and J 3 bases, with 15 bases left between them. Germline values: CDR1 MDHEN, CDR2 SYDVKM. The CDR3 coding sequence is TGTGCCACCCCCGGGACCCCTCACACCGGGGAGCTGTTTTTT. It yields the protein CATPGTPHTGELFF.

This clonotype was seen ten or more times. The chain's CDR3 is CSAGVEGGTDIITSTDTQYF. The CDR3 DNA follows: TGCAGTGCTGGAGTCGAGGGGGGGACAGATATCATCACCTCCACAGATACGCAGTATTTT. The rearrangement uses TRBV20-1 and TRBJ2-3, with D perhaps given as TRBD1 or TRBD2 (7 bases each). There are 20 residues in the CDR3. Germline lookup yields CDR1 DFQATT and CDR2 SNEGSKA (reference sequence). Trimming removed 5 bases from V and 2 bases from J, with 32 bases in between.

Comment on this clonotype: Its ends do not fully match the called genes, so a read error is possible. This chain uses TRBV15 with TRBJ2-5; 9 positions match TRBD1. This CDR3 has 14 amino acids. The germline V gene encodes CDR1 LNHNV and CDR2 YYDKDF (reference sequence). DNA of the CDR3: TGTGCCACCAACAGGGACAGGGCGCAAGGGACCCAGTACTTC. Translated: CATNRDRAQGTQYF.

In its sample, this clonotype was seen many times. The J gene is TRBJ2-1, the V gene TRBV11-2, with a weak D call TRBD2 (6 bases). The CDR3 spans 13 residues. The germline V and J ends were trimmed by 1 base and 6 bases, with 7 bases remaining between them. CDR1 is SGHAT and CDR2 is FQNNGV in the germline V gene. CDR3 residues: CASSLGSGNEQFF. The CDR3 coding sequence is TGTGCCAGCAGCTTAGGTAGCGGCAATGAGCAGTTCTTC.

V is TRBV11-3 and J is TRBJ2-3, with 12 bases that match TRBD2. CDR3 length: 16 amino acids. CDR1 is SGHNT and CDR2 is YENEEA in the germline V gene. V trimming: 3 bases; J trimming: 5 bases; junction bases outside the gene matches: 6. CDR3 coding DNA: TGTGCCAGCAGCTTTGGACTAGCGGGACCCAGAGATACGCAGTATTTT. Protein: CASSFGLAGPRDTQYF.

There are a few counts of this clonotype. At one boundary the junction diverges from the germline segment, which might be a read error. The chain carries TRBV4-1 and TRBJ2-2; tentative D call: TRBD2 (6 bases). Germline CDR1 and CDR2: MGHRA and YSYEKL. This CDR3 is 15 amino acids long. In DNA, the CDR3 is TGCGCCAGCAGCCTCTTACAAAAGAACACCGGGGGGCTGTTTTTT. Amino acid sequence: CASSLLQKNTGGLFF.